The rows below give T cell receptor beta chains drawn from one sample of a study of T cell repertoires in cytomegalovirus infection. TCRdb redid the calling of the reads with MiXCR, one entry per CDR3 protein. The sample holds around 350,000 distinct CDR3 sequences, less than 20% seen once. Sequenced input: PBMCs. Every receptor here comes from a human donor in good health (CMV status not recorded). Some clones in this sample may be carry-over from other donors' samples. The CDR3 runs from the conserved cysteine through the conserved F or W. A D gene is named only where the DNA matches it firmly. A clone size is listed for some rows: how often the clone was seen (once, few, many), or a class if it is expanded.

j_call d_call v_call clone_size cdr3_aa cdr3_nt
TRBJ2-7 TRBD1 TRBV10-3 many CAISEGQGDTYEQYF TGTGCCATCAGTGAGGGACAGGGGGACACCTACGAGCAGTACTTC
TRBJ1-4 TRBD1 TRBV10-3 many CAISPGTGVEKLFF TGTGCCATCAGCCCCGGGACAGGGGTTGAAAAACTGTTTTTT
TRBJ2-3 NA TRBV6-1 NA CASDYTGSTDTQYF TGTGCCAGCGATTACACGGGAAGCACAGATACGCAGTATTTT
TRBJ2-5 NA TRBV10-2 NA CASSLDSYETQYF TGCGCCAGCAGCCTGGACAGTTATGAGACCCAGTACTTC
TRBJ1-1 NA TRBV2 NA CASSESLEGDDTEAFF TGTGCCAGCAGTGAATCCTTGGAAGGGGATGACACTGAAGCTTTCTTT
TRBJ2-3 NA TRBV28 NA CASTTDWMSDTQYF TGTGCCAGCACAACGGACTGGATGTCGGATACGCAGTATTTT
TRBJ2-7 TRBD1 TRBV7-2 many CASSNRDRAHEQYF TGTGCCAGCAGCAACCGGGACAGGGCTCACGAGCAGTACTTC
TRBJ1-2 NA TRBV28 few CASSLRHSIYGYTF TGTGCCAGCAGTTTGAGACATTCAATCTATGGCTACACCTTC
TRBJ1-1 NA TRBV7-8 many CASSPRTVYTEAFF TGTGCCAGCAGCCCCCGGACAGTTTACACTGAAGCTTTCTTT
TRBJ2-1 NA TRBV5-3 few CARSWERGETRDNEQFF TGTGCCAGAAGCTGGGAGAGGGGGGAGACTAGAGACAATGAGCAGTTCTTC
TRBJ2-7 TRBD1 TRBV24-1 few CATSDTGGTYEQYF TGTGCCACCAGTGATACAGGGGGGACCTACGAGCAGTACTTC
TRBJ1-5 NA TRBV7-9 NA CASSLGRGTQGNQPQHF TGTGCCAGCAGCTTAGGCCGGGGGACCCAGGGCAATCAGCCCCAGCATTTT
TRBJ1-5 NA TRBV19 NA CASSPGTDQPQHF TGTGCCAGTAGTCCGGGGACGGATCAGCCCCAGCATTTT
TRBJ1-5 TRBD1 TRBV6-1 many CASSGQGGDQPQHF TGTGCCAGCAGTGGACAGGGTGGGGATCAGCCCCAGCATTTT